One and the same sample provided the 16 T cell receptor beta chains below, sequenced in a study of blood T cell repertoires in COVID-19. Using immunoSEQ multiplex PCR, the repertoire was profiled, and TCRdb retains in-frame clones only, with some absent. The sample comprises roughly 250,000 clones, nearly 90% of which are singletons, and approximately 2.2% rests with the top ten. The specimen was peripheral blood. The receptor set was obtained from a woman aged 40 to 50 who had recovered from COVID-19.

The V gene is TRBV7-2, the J gene TRBJ1-5, with unresolved D. Per germline, CDR1 SGHTA and CDR2 FQGNSA. Trimming took off 5 bases at V and 0 bases at J, with 11 bases between the two ends. CDR3 length equals 15 residues. The CDR3 bases are TGTGCCAGCAGCCTCACTAGGGATAGCAATCAGCCCCAGCATTTT. The encoded protein is CASSLTRDSNQPQHF.

The J gene is TRBJ1-1, the V gene TRBV10-3; D is undetermined. The V gene's germline CDR1 is ENHRY and CDR2 SYGVKD. V was shortened by 5 bases and J by 7 bases, with 14 bases between the two germline ends. The length of the CDR3 is 13 residues. CDR3 bases: TGTGCCATCAGTTCGACGGGGAACGGTGAAGCTTTCTTT. This codes for CAISSTGNGEAFF.

The V gene is TRBV11-3, the J gene TRBJ2-7; TRBD1 matches at 9 bases. The CDR3 spans 15 residues. J was trimmed by 2 bases and V by 5 bases; bases with no gene match: 7. CDR1 SGHNT and CDR2 YENEEA come from the germline V gene. CDR3 sequence reads: CASSIGQGRAYEQYF. CDR3 coding DNA: TGTGCCAGCAGCATTGGACAGGGGAGGGCCTACGAGCAGTACTTC. The entire variable domain, with the rest obtained from reference TRBV11-3 and TRBJ2-7, is as follows: EAGVVQSPRYKIIEKKQPVAFWCNPISGHNTLYWYLQNLGQGPELLIRYENEEAVDDSQLPKDRFSAERLKGVDSTLKIQPAELGDSAVYLCASSIGQGRAYEQYFGPGTRLTVT.

This clone has a single count. This chain joins TRBV18 and TRBJ2-7; TRBD1 aligns across 9 bases. The CDR3 extends over 13 amino acids. V was clipped by 4 bases and J by 10 bases; unmatched bases: 8. Germline assignment: CDR1 KGHSH and CDR2 LQKENI. CDR3 nucleotide sequence: TGTGCCAGCTCACTAGGGACAGGGCCCATCCAGTACTTC. Its protein is CASSLGTGPIQYF. Based on the CDR3 plus reference TRBV18 and TRBJ2-7, the full variable domain is NAGVMQNPRHLVRRRGQEARLRCSPMKGHSHVYWYRQLPEEGLKFMVYLQKENIIDESGMPKERFSAEFPKEGPSILRIQQVVRGDSAAYFCASSLGTGPIQYFGPGTRLTVT.

The V and J genes are TRBV4-2 and TRBJ2-1; D may be TRBD1 (6 bases). V dropped 3 bases and J dropped 9 bases, with 21 bases sitting between them. The CDR3 loop spans 16 amino acids. CDR1 and CDR2 from the germline V gene are LGHNA and YNFKEQ. The CDR3 DNA is TGTGCCAGCAGCCAGGGGGCTCCCCCCGGGTTTGTTGAGCAGTTCTTC. It specifies CASSQGAPPGFVEQFF.

Written as DNA, the CDR3 is TGCGCCAGCAGCCACGCGACCACTGGGAGCACTGAAGCTTTCTTT. Its translation: CASSHATTGSTEAFF. V usage is TRBV4-3 and J usage is TRBJ1-1; D call uncertain. Germline CDR1 reads LGHNA; CDR2 reads YSLEER. CDR3 length: 15 amino acids. V shed 3 bases and J shed 4 bases, with 15 bases lying between them.

This clone was detected only once. V and J are TRBV7-9 and TRBJ2-7; TRBD2 agrees at 11 bases. Germline CDR1 and CDR2: SEHNR and FQNEAQ (reference sequence). CDR3 length: 14 amino acids. V was clipped by 2 bases and J by 4 bases; unmatched bases: 1. CDR3 loop: CASSLSSGGYEQYF. The CDR3 DNA reads TGTGCCAGCAGCTTATCTAGCGGGGGGTACGAGCAGTACTTC.

V and J are TRBV11-3 and TRBJ2-7; D is possibly TRBD1 (6 bases). V lost 1 base and J 6 bases, leaving 13 bases between the germline ends. CDR3 length: 14 residues. Per germline, CDR1 SGHNT and CDR2 YENEEA. CDR3 in DNA: TGTGCCAGCAGCTTAGCCCGGACAGCTGGCGAGCAGTACTTC. Its protein is CASSLARTAGEQYF.

This chain uses TRBV10-3 with TRBJ2-7, with TRBD1 as a possible D gene (6 bases). Germline CDR1 and CDR2: ENHRY and SYGVKD. CDR3 length: 13 residues. V was cut by 7 bases and J by 7 bases, with 17 bases left in between. The CDR3 nucleotides read TGTGCCATCAACCGGGACAAGGAGGATGAGCAGTACTTC. It specifies CAINRDKEDEQYF.

The genes are TRBV15 and TRBJ2-2; 12 nucleotides agree with TRBD2. The germline V gene encodes CDR1 LNHNV and CDR2 YYDKDF (reference sequence). The trim removed 4 bases at V and 5 bases at J, leaving 11 bases unmatched. The CDR3 is 18 amino acids. CDR3 nucleotides: TGTGCCACCAGCAAGAAGCTAGCGGGAGGGCCGAGTACCGGGGAGCTGTTTTTT. It encodes CATSKKLAGGPSTGELFF.

The chain uses TRBV7-3 and TRBJ2-5; D may be TRBD1 (6 bases). Per the germline V gene, CDR1 is SGHTA and CDR2 is FQGTGA. V was pared by 5 bases and J by 4 bases, with 17 bases between. The CDR3 spans 15 residues. The CDR3 is CASSVSTGRGETQYF. For the CDR3, the DNA is TGTGCCAGCAGCGTCTCCACAGGGCGTGGAGAGACCCAGTACTTC.

V gene TRBV3-1 (or the pseudogene TRBV3-2) combines with J gene TRBJ2-5; D is perhaps TRBD1 (5 bases). V lost 4 bases and J 1 base, leaving 13 bases between the germline ends. From germline, CDR1 is LGHDT and CDR2 YNNKEL (reference sequence). The CDR3 covers 15 residues. Here the CDR3 DNA reads TGTGCCAGCAGCCTCCAGGGTTCAGTCCAAGAGACCCAGTACTTC. This codes for CASSLQGSVQETQYF.

The CDR3 bases are TGTGCCAGCAGCCCGGACAGGCCGAGCTCCTACGAGCAGTACTTC. It specifies CASSPDRPSSYEQYF. V is TRBV11-3 and J is TRBJ2-7; TRBD1 aligns across 7 bases. J lost 0 bases, V lost 5 bases, and 7 bases had no gene match. The germline V gene encodes CDR1 SGHNT and CDR2 YENEEA. The CDR3 contains 15 residues.

The chain carries TRBV14 and TRBJ2-3; tentative D call: TRBD1 (6 bases). CDR1 is SGHDN and CDR2 is FVKESK in the germline V gene. The length of the CDR3 is 14 residues. Trimming took off 3 bases at V and 7 bases at J, with 14 bases between the two ends. The CDR3 DNA follows: TGTGCCAGCAGCCAGGCCGGGACACCATATACGCAGTATTTT. It specifies CASSQAGTPYTQYF.

The V call is TRBV7-3, the J call TRBJ2-5; 8 bases are a match to TRBD1. This CDR3 region has 15 residues. After removal of 5 bases from V and 1 base from J, the junction contained 6 bases not matched to a gene. In germline, CDR1 is SGHTA, CDR2 FQGTGA. The CDR3 sequence is CASSPEQGGQETQYF. The CDR3 region has the DNA TGTGCCAGCAGCCCTGAACAGGGGGGCCAAGAGACCCAGTACTTC.

This clone was observed a single time. The CDR3 spells CASSPGWDTQYF. In nucleotides, the CDR3 is TGTGCCAGCAGCCCAGGCTGGGATACGCAGTATTTT. V is TRBV9 and J is TRBJ2-3; D uncertain. Trimming took off 4 bases at V and 6 bases at J, with 9 bases between the two ends. Looked up from germline, CDR1 is SGDLS and CDR2 is YYNGEE. The CDR3 spans 12 residues.